A single sample gave rise to the 22 T cell receptor beta chains below, sequenced in a study of T cells after yellow fever vaccination (dated by TCRdb to the late 2010s). The method was 5' RACE. TCRdb shows the sequencer as Illumina HiSeq 2500. The public reads were reprocessed in TCRdb via fastp at Q25 and MiXCR, keeping in-frame beta chains. Rows are unified per CDR3 protein, each entry keeping the most common DNA and genes. For this sample there are almost 600,000 distinct CDR3 sequences; approximately 15% appear just once. The ten largest make up roughly an eighth of the sample. Explained via the paper, the treatment or condition label denotes: live attenuated yellow fever vaccine strain. This specimen consisted of PBMCs, obtained on the day of the yellow fever booster vaccination. Receptor source: a man in his thirties or forties who received the YFV17D yellow fever vaccine.

In its sample, this clonotype was seen a few times. CDR3 nucleotide sequence: TGCGCCAGCGTAGCGGAGAGGAACACCGGGGAGCTGTTTTTT. It yields the protein CASVAERNTGELFF. The chain combines TRBV5-1 with TRBJ2-2; D perhaps matches TRBD2 (6 bases). The CDR3 is 14 residues long. Germline V gene data show CDR1 as SGHRS and CDR2 as YFSETQ. Trimming removed 7 bases at V and 1 base at J, with 11 bases between.

This chain joins TRBV5-4 and TRBJ1-1; the D gene is possibly TRBD1 (6 bases). With 4 bases removed from V and 2 bases from J, the gap between germline ends came to 15 bases. Germline V gene lookup returns CDR1 SGHNT and CDR2 YYREEE (reference sequence). The CDR3 runs 15 residues. Here the CDR3 reads CASSPVRQANTEAFF. The CDR3 region has the DNA TGTGCCAGCAGCCCAGTGAGACAGGCTAACACTGAAGCTTTCTTT.

This clonotype was counted only a few times. The rearrangement joins TRBV5-4 to TRBJ2-6; D is ambiguous. CDR1 is SGHNT, CDR2 YYREEE, per germline (reference sequence). CDR3 length: 17 amino acids. Trimming left V 1 base short and J 0 bases short, with 11 bases between. The CDR3 reads CASSLSLQISGANVLTF. The CDR3 coding sequence is TGTGCCAGCAGCTTGAGTTTGCAGATCTCTGGGGCCAACGTCCTGACTTTC.

The rearrangement joins TRBV29-1 to TRBJ1-5; no clear D gene. Trimming left V 6 bases short and J 3 bases short, with 18 bases between. Germline assignment: CDR1 SQVTM and CDR2 ANQGSEA. The CDR3 is 15 residues long. Written as DNA, the CDR3 is TGCAGCGTCGCCGACGACACCCTAAACAATCAGCCCCAGCATTTT. The encoded protein is CSVADDTLNNQPQHF.

This chain joins TRBV5-1 and TRBJ2-5, with 7 bases that match TRBD2. The CDR3 covers 13 residues. CDR1 is SGHRS, CDR2 YFSETQ, per germline. Losses at the gene ends were 6 bases for V and 5 bases for J; bases not matched to a gene: 7. CDR3 region: CASMAGESETQYF. In DNA, the CDR3 is TGCGCCAGCATGGCGGGAGAGTCGGAGACCCAGTACTTC. The entire variable domain, with the rest obtained from reference TRBV5-1 and TRBJ2-5, is as follows: KAGVTQTPRYLIKTRGQQVTLSCSPISGHRSVSWYQQTPGQGLQFLFEYFSETQRNKGNFPGRFSGRQFSNSRSEMNVSTLELGDSALYLCASMAGESETQYFGPGTRLLVL.

V is TRBV6-6 and J is TRBJ2-1, with no clear D. The CDR3 is 12 residues long. V dropped 0 bases and J dropped 6 bases, with 3 bases sitting between them. The V gene's germline CDR1 is MNHNY and CDR2 SVGAGI (reference sequence). The CDR3 loop reads CASSYSPNEQFF. The DNA of the CDR3 is TGTGCCAGCAGTTACTCGCCCAATGAGCAGTTCTTC.

V and J are TRBV5-4 and TRBJ2-7, with 11 nucleotides matching TRBD1. The J segment lost 6 bases and the V segment lost 4 bases, leaving 6 bases of the junction unmatched. CDR3 length: 14 residues. CDR1 and CDR2 (germline): SGHNT, YYREEE (reference sequence). DNA of the CDR3: TGTGCCAGCAGCACCGGACAGGGGGCGCGCGAGCAGTACTTC. The encoded protein is CASSTGQGAREQYF.

This clonotype turned up a few times. The gene calls are TRBV5-1 and TRBJ2-3; D is perhaps TRBD2 (6 bases). V lost 4 bases and J 3 bases, leaving 15 bases between the germline ends. The CDR3 runs to 15 residues. CDR1 SGHRS and CDR2 YFSETQ come from the germline V gene. CDR3 in DNA: TGCGCCAGCAGCAGGGACTTACCAAAGACAGATACGCAGTATTTT. Its translation: CASSRDLPKTDTQYF.

The chain recombines TRBV18 with TRBJ1-4, with D perhaps matching TRBD1 (5 bases). CDR1 KGHSH and CDR2 LQKENI come from the germline V gene. The CDR3 has 15 residues. The ends were cut back, 6 bases at V and 5 bases at J, with 16 bases in the middle. The CDR3 is CASSPVGQVNEKLFF. The CDR3 DNA sequence: TGTGCCAGCTCCCCGGTCGGACAAGTGAATGAAAAACTGTTTTTT.

V and J are TRBV15 and TRBJ2-1; D uncertain. Trimming stripped 6 bases from V and 6 bases from J, with 18 bases between. CDR3 length equals 15 residues. CDR1 LNHNV and CDR2 YYDKDF come from the germline V gene (reference sequence). CDR3 bases: TGTGCCACCAGGACCGTCCCTTCACCTACCAATGAGCAGTTCTTC. It specifies CATRTVPSPTNEQFF.

This clonotype was counted a few times. The chain recombines TRBV28 with TRBJ2-7, with D uncertain. The germline V gene encodes CDR1 MDHEN and CDR2 SYDVKM. The length of the CDR3 is 12 residues. Trimming stripped 2 bases from V and 7 bases from J, with 9 bases between. This CDR3 reads CASSLPVLEQYF. For the CDR3, the DNA is TGTGCCAGCAGTTTACCTGTACTTGAGCAGTACTTC.

The rearrangement links TRBV19 to TRBJ2-3, with D perhaps TRBD2 (6 bases). Germline assignment: CDR1 LNHDA and CDR2 SQIVND (reference sequence). CDR3 size: 14 residues. Deletions cut 6 bases from V and 0 bases from J, with 10 bases between. The chain's CDR3 is CASRLAASTDTQYF. The DNA for the CDR3 is TGTGCCAGTAGGTTAGCGGCCAGCACAGATACGCAGTATTTT.

This clonotype occurred many times. The chain is built from TRBV4-3 and TRBJ2-5; D is unclear. The CDR3 runs to 13 residues. Germline CDR1 and CDR2: LGHNA and YSLEER. Deletions cut 4 bases from V and 5 bases from J, with 11 bases between. The CDR3 spells CASSLIVWETQYF. CDR3 DNA: TGCGCCAGCAGCCTTATTGTGTGGGAGACCCAGTACTTC.

The chain employs TRBV10-1 and TRBJ2-7; 12 nucleotides match TRBD2. Losses at the gene ends were 2 bases for V and 3 bases for J; bases not matched to a gene: 2. The germline V gene has CDR1 WNHNN and CDR2 SYGVQD (reference sequence). The CDR3 has 15 residues. The CDR3 nucleotides read TGCGCCAGCAGTGAGGGACTAGCGGGGTTCTACGAGCAGTACTTC. It translates to CASSEGLAGFYEQYF.

The chain joins TRBV20-1 to TRBJ2-3; 7 bases fit TRBD2. Germline V lookup: CDR1 DFQATT, CDR2 SNEGSKA (reference sequence). The CDR3 has 14 residues. With 6 bases clipped from V and 0 bases from J, the junction kept 6 bases outside the gene matches. The CDR3 sequence: CSAGGSSSTDTQYF. The CDR3 DNA is TGCAGTGCGGGGGGGTCCTCAAGCACAGATACGCAGTATTTT.

The gene calls are TRBV4-2 and TRBJ1-2; no definite D call. There are 11 residues in the CDR3. In germline, CDR1 is LGHNA, CDR2 YNFKEQ. V shed 5 bases and J shed 4 bases, with 5 bases lying between them. CDR3 coding DNA: TGTGCCAGCAGCGACGGCTATGGCTACACCTTC. Translation gives CASSDGYGYTF.

The CDR3, as DNA: TGTGCCAGCAGTTCCGACCCCCGTTACGGGAGTGGTAGGGTTAATGAGCAGTTCTTC. Its translation: CASSSDPRYGSGRVNEQFF. The V call is TRBV12-3 or TRBV12-4, the J call TRBJ2-1, with D perhaps TRBD2 (6 bases). This CDR3 contains 19 residues. V gave up 4 bases and J gave up 7 bases, with 29 bases separating them.

This clonotype was detected only a few times. The genes are TRBV6-1 and TRBJ1-5, with 8 bases lining up with TRBD1. The trim removed 6 bases at V and 4 bases at J, leaving 5 bases unmatched. Germline loops: CDR1 MNHNS, CDR2 SASEGT. The CDR3 runs to 14 residues. The CDR3 reads CASSVDRENQPQHF. The CDR3 coding sequence is TGTGCCAGCAGCGTGGACAGGGAGAATCAGCCCCAGCATTTT.

V is TRBV2 and J is TRBJ2-1; TRBD2 matches 9 bases. The CDR3 sequence is 15 residues long. Trimming removed 6 bases from V and 7 bases from J; junction bases left unmatched: 10. Germline CDR1 is SNHLY and CDR2 is FYNNEI. CDR3 sequence (DNA): TGTGCCAGCAGGCCATGGACTAGCGCCTTGAATGAGCAGTTCTTC. Its translation: CASRPWTSALNEQFF.

The chain employs TRBV20-1 and TRBJ2-3; 8 bases match TRBD2. CDR1 is DFQATT and CDR2 is SNEGSKA in the germline V gene (reference sequence). J gave up 5 bases and V 1 base, and 8 bases lay outside the gene matches. This CDR3 is built from 15 residues. CDR3 sequence: CSARVQRERGDTQYF. The CDR3 DNA reads as TGCAGTGCTAGAGTTCAGCGGGAGAGGGGAGATACGCAGTATTTT.

This clonotype was counted a few times. V usage is TRBV5-1 and J usage is TRBJ2-7, with D possibly being TRBD1 or TRBD2 (5 bases each). Germline lookup yields CDR1 SGHRS and CDR2 YFSETQ. Trimming left V 0 bases short and J 2 bases short, with 15 bases between. This CDR3 has 16 residues. CDR3 sequence (DNA): TGCGCCAGCAGCTTGGGAGGGGCGAGTAGTCCCTACGAGCAGTACTTC. Protein product: CASSLGGASSPYEQYF.

The chain links TRBV15 to TRBJ2-5; D is undetermined. Trimming cost V 3 bases and J 4 bases, with 9 bases left between them. The germline V gene has CDR1 LNHNV and CDR2 YYDKDF (reference sequence). The CDR3 contains 13 residues. CDR3 residues: CATSSEPGETQYF. The CDR3 nucleotides read TGTGCCACCAGCAGCGAACCAGGAGAGACCCAGTACTTC.